These 13 T cell receptor beta chains were all obtained from the same sample, sequenced in a study of T cells after yellow fever vaccination (dated by TCRdb to the late 2010s). The receptor library was made with 5' RACE. Reads for this sample came from an Illumina HiSeq 2500. TCRdb passed the public sequencing reads through fastp at Q25 and MiXCR, retaining productive beta sequences. All rows with the same CDR3 protein become a single entry with the most common DNA and genes. The sample records around 50,000 distinct CDR3 sequences, 7.4% of which are singletons. The biggest ten clones account for 28% of the sample. The treatment or condition label corresponds to: live attenuated yellow fever vaccine strain. This material consisted of CD8+ T cells sorted from PBMCs, taken approximately 16 days after the first yellow fever vaccination. The receptors here all came from a man between 18 and 29 years old who received the YFV17D yellow fever vaccine.

This clonotype was found a few times. The chain joins TRBV20-1 to TRBJ2-3; a possible D gene is TRBD2 (6 bases). Trimming took off 1 base at V and 2 bases at J, with 13 bases between the two ends. Germline values: CDR1 DFQATT, CDR2 SNEGSKA (reference sequence). This CDR3 has 15 residues. CDR3 coding DNA: TGCAGTGCTAGAGGGGTTAGCGGATTCACAGATACGCAGTATTTT. Translated, it gives CSARGVSGFTDTQYF.

This clonotype was seen only a few times. J is TRBJ1-5 and V is TRBV5-5, with D perhaps TRBD1 (6 bases). This CDR3 spans 14 amino acids. The V gene lost 0 bases and the J gene lost 7 bases, with 11 bases spanning the gap. Germline CDR1 is SGHKS and CDR2 is YYEKEE (reference sequence). CDR3 bases: TGTGCCAGCAGCTTGGCGATGGGGGGCCAGCCCCAGCATTTT. Residues: CASSLAMGGQPQHF.

This clonotype came up many times. The V and J genes are TRBV5-5 and TRBJ2-7; the D gene is possibly TRBD1 (5 bases). The CDR3 is made up of 13 amino acids. Germline V gives CDR1 SGHKS, CDR2 YYEKEE (reference sequence). Trimming shortened V by 1 base and J by 5 bases, and 10 bases separated the two germline ends. CDR3 sequence: CASSLWQGHEQYV. The CDR3 DNA sequence: TGTGCCAGCAGCTTGTGGCAGGGCCACGAGCAGTACGTC.

In its sample, this clonotype was seen a few times. The chain couples TRBV7-9 to TRBJ2-1; D gene ambiguous. Between the trimmed V and J ends, which lost 6 bases and 10 bases, there was a span of 13 bases. This CDR3 contains 12 residues. The germline CDR1 and CDR2 sequences are SEHNR and FQNEAQ (reference sequence). The CDR3, as DNA: TGTGCCAGCAGTTTTGCACTTCGGGAGCAGTTCTTC. It yields the protein CASSFALREQFF. Full variable domain (rest looked up from reference TRBV7-9 and TRBJ2-1): DTGVSQNPRHKITKRGQNVTFRCDPISEHNRLYWYRQTLGQGPEFLTYFQNEAQLEKSRLLSDRFSAERPKGSFSTLEIQRTEQGDSAMYLCASSFALREQFFGPGTRLTVL.

This clonotype was counted many times. This sequence joins TRBV6-2 or TRBV6-3 and TRBJ2-5, with D possibly TRBD2 on 6 matching bases. The CDR3 spans 14 residues. With 4 bases removed from V and 5 bases from J, the gap between germline ends came to 14 bases. The germline V gene encodes CDR1 MNHEY and CDR2 SVGEGT. The CDR3 DNA reads as TGTGCCAGCAGTTTCGGATCTAGCGCGGAGACCCAGTACTTC. As protein: CASSFGSSAETQYF.

The chain is built from TRBV11-1 and TRBJ2-5; D is undetermined. The CDR3 is made up of 18 amino acids. Trimming took off 8 bases at V and 3 bases at J, with 28 bases between the two ends. The V gene's germline CDR1 is SGHAT and CDR2 FQDESV (reference sequence). The CDR3, as DNA: TGTGCCAGCGGTGGGGTGGAGCAGGCCGATTTCGGAGAAGAGACCCAGTACTTC. Translation gives CASGGVEQADFGEETQYF.

The table lists this clonotype with many counts. The J gene is TRBJ2-1, the V gene TRBV4-2; D gene unclear. This CDR3 has 14 amino acids. CDR1 is LGHNA, CDR2 YNFKEQ, per germline. The V gene lost 4 bases and the J gene lost 5 bases, with 12 bases spanning the gap. The CDR3 reads CASSPGLRHNEQFF. The CDR3 DNA reads TGTGCCAGCAGCCCCGGGCTACGGCACAATGAGCAGTTCTTC.

This clonotype came up many times. The chain couples TRBV7-9 to TRBJ1-2, with a possible D match to TRBD1 (6 bases). Germline V gene lookup returns CDR1 SEHNR and CDR2 FQNEAQ (reference sequence). V lost 9 bases to trimming and J lost 0 bases, with 17 bases between them. The CDR3 extends over 15 amino acids. The CDR3 DNA is TGTGCCAGTAGTAACCCGGACAGACCTAACTATGGCTACACCTTC. Its protein product is CASSNPDRPNYGYTF. Supplemented by reference TRBV7-9 and TRBJ1-2, the full variable domain reads DTGVSQNPRHKITKRGQNVTFRCDPISEHNRLYWYRQTLGQGPEFLTYFQNEAQLEKSRLLSDRFSAERPKGSFSTLEIQRTEQGDSAMYLCASSNPDRPNYGYTFGSGTRLTVV.

This clonotype was seen many times. The rearrangement uses TRBV7-8 and TRBJ2-7; tentatively, D is TRBD1 (6 bases). The CDR3 has 13 residues. The germline CDR1 and CDR2 sequences are SGHVS and FQNEAQ. V lost 5 bases, J lost 2 bases, and 10 bases lay in between. Here the CDR3 DNA reads TGTGCCAGCAGCCTGACAGGCGCCTACGAGCAGTACTTC. Encoded protein: CASSLTGAYEQYF.

This clonotype was counted ten times or more. The DNA of the CDR3 is TGCAGTGCTAGATCGGCTGTCGATGAGCAGTTCTTC. It codes for CSARSAVDEQFF. This sequence joins TRBV20-1 and TRBJ2-1; unclear D gene. CDR1 DFQATT and CDR2 SNEGSKA come from the germline V gene (reference sequence). Trimming removed 2 bases at V and 8 bases at J, with 10 bases between. The CDR3 totals 12 residues.

This clonotype showed up many times. This sequence joins TRBV4-1 and TRBJ1-2; TRBD1 agrees at 12 bases. The CDR3 covers 15 residues. V trimming: 2 bases; J trimming: 4 bases; junction bases outside the gene matches: 2. CDR1 and CDR2 (germline): MGHRA, YSYEKL. CDR3: CASSQPGQGAYGYTF. Written as DNA, the CDR3 is TGCGCCAGCAGCCAACCGGGACAGGGGGCCTATGGCTACACCTTC.

This clonotype has at least ten counts. The chain recombines TRBV7-9 with TRBJ2-4, with 7 bases that match TRBD1. With 5 bases clipped from V and 5 bases from J, the junction kept 9 bases outside the gene matches. Germline V gene data show CDR1 as SEHNR and CDR2 as FQNEAQ (reference sequence). The CDR3 has 15 residues. In DNA, the CDR3 is TGTGCCAGCAGCCCAACGGGACAGCCAGAAAACATTCAGTACTTC. Translating gives CASSPTGQPENIQYF.

This clonotype was found many times. V is TRBV4-3 and J is TRBJ1-5, with D perhaps TRBD1 (6 bases). The V gene's germline CDR1 is LGHNA and CDR2 YSLEER. The V and J ends lost 0 bases and 0 bases respectively, with 12 bases between them. This CDR3 contains 17 residues. CDR3 sequence: CASSQDWGAVSNQPQHF. CDR3 in DNA: TGCGCCAGCAGCCAAGATTGGGGGGCGGTTAGCAATCAGCCCCAGCATTTT.